Listed below are T cell receptor beta chains from one sample, sequenced in a study of blood T cell repertoires in COVID-19. TCRdb's table, derived via immunoSEQ multiplex PCR, lists solely in-frame clones and lacks some. This sample has about 240,000 clones, with approximately 85% found just once. The material sequenced was peripheral blood. The receptors were gathered from a woman aged 55-69 years with active or convalescent COVID-19. The CDR3 runs from the conserved cysteine through the conserved F or W. D genes are given only for firm matches. The size entry is marked missing in some rows and otherwise reads once, few, many or a size class.

D gene,J gene,V gene,clone size,CDR3 DNA,CDR3 protein
.,TRBJ1-2,TRBV13,.,TGTGCCAGCAGCTTAAGGGGTCTCTATGGCTACACCTTC,CASSLRGLYGYTF
.,TRBJ2-4,TRBV5-8,.,TGTGCCAGCAGCCCCTCGGTTCGGGTAGATCTAGCCAAAAACATTCAGTACTTC,CASSPSVRVDLAKNIQYF
TRBD1,TRBJ1-4,TRBV5-1,.,TGCGCCAGCAGCCCAACCGGACAGGACAGTAATGAAAAACTGTTTTTT,CASSPTGQDSNEKLFF
.,TRBJ1-1,TRBV7-3,.,TGTGCCAGCAGGCGACATGGTCGAACTGAAGCTTTCTTT,CASRRHGRTEAFF
TRBD1,TRBJ2-1,TRBV18,.,TGTGCCAGCTCACCTCCGGGACAGGGGGGATACAATGAGCAGTTCTTC,CASSPPGQGGYNEQFF
.,TRBJ1-1,TRBV18,.,TGTGCCAGCTCACCAACCCCCCGGGACACTGAAGCTTTCTTT,CASSPTPRDTEAFF
.,TRBJ1-1,TRBV5-1,.,TGCGCCAGCAGCCAAGGGGTTAACACTGAAGCTTTCTTT,CASSQGVNTEAFF
TRBD2,TRBJ2-2,TRBV5-1,.,TGCGCCAGCAGCCCGGGACTAGCGGGGGTCAACACCGGGGAGCTGTTTTTT,CASSPGLAGVNTGELFF
.,TRBJ1-5,TRBV7-6,.,TGTGCCAGCAGCTTCGGGGGGGGTCAGCCCCAGCATTTT,CASSFGGGQPQHF
TRBD1,TRBJ2-3,TRBV19,few,TGTGCCAGTAGTCTAACAGGGGGTGGTACAGATACGCAGTATTTT,CASSLTGGGTDTQYF
.,TRBJ1-2,TRBV3-1/TRBV3-2,.,TGTGCCAGCAGCCAAGTGTCCGGGTTTGGAGGCTACACCTTC,CASSQVSGFGGYTF
.,TRBJ1-1,TRBV6-5,.,TGTGCCAGCCTGGCTTGGCCCACTGAAGCTTTCTTT,CASLAWPTEAFF
.,TRBJ1-2,TRBV9,.,TGTGCCAGCAGCGCAATTCACGGGACTGCGGGCTCCCTCGGCTACACCTTC,CASSAIHGTAGSLGYTF
TRBD2,TRBJ2-7,TRBV5-1,.,TGCGCCAGCAGCGCCGCGATGGGCGGGGGGACCTACGAGCAGTACTTC,CASSAAMGGGTYEQYF
.,TRBJ1-2,TRBV6-5,.,TGTGCCAGCAGTTACCTCTTGGGGGCCTTTAATGGCTACACCTTC,CASSYLLGAFNGYTF
TRBD2,TRBJ2-1,TRBV7-2,.,TGTGCCAGCAGCCAACAAACTAGCGGGCGTGAGCAGTTCTTC,CASSQQTSGREQFF
.,TRBJ2-1,TRBV7-9,.,TGTGCCAGCAGCTTAGCGGGGGCCCACAATGAGCAGTTCTTC,CASSLAGAHNEQFF
.,TRBJ1-6,TRBV2,.,TGTGCCAGCAGTGAAGCCCTAGCGAGCTCCTATAATTCACCCCTCCACTTT,CASSEALASSYNSPLHF
.,TRBJ2-5,TRBV5-5,few,TGTGCCAGCAGCTTAACAGGAGCGGAGACCCAGTACTTC,CASSLTGAETQYF
TRBD2,TRBJ2-1,TRBV19,.,TGTGCCAGTAGTGTCCGGGGAGGGTCCTACAATGAGCAGTTCTTC,CASSVRGGSYNEQFF
TRBD1,TRBJ2-7,TRBV12-3/TRBV12-4,.,TGTGCCAGCAGTTGGACAGGCGGGCACGAGCAGTACTTC,CASSWTGGHEQYF
.,TRBJ1-1,TRBV5-1,.,TGCGCCAGCAGCTTGGTAGGAGGCCGGGCCCCTGGGGACACTGAAGCTTTCTTT,CASSLVGGRAPGDTEAFF
.,TRBJ1-6,TRBV4-3,.,TGCGCCAGCAGCCAAGTACTGAACAATTCACCCCTCCACTTT,CASSQVLNNSPLHF
TRBD2,TRBJ2-1,TRBV5-1,.,TGCGCCAGCAGCCCCCCGCCAGCGGGGGGGCGGAATGAGCAGTTCTTC,CASSPPPAGGRNEQFF
.,TRBJ1-5,TRBV6-6,.,TGTGCCAGCAGTCCTGTCCCGGATCAGCCCCAGCATTTT,CASSPVPDQPQHF
TRBD2,TRBJ2-5,TRBV6-5,once,TGTGCCAGCCTTAAAGGGACTAGCGGGTTAGAGACCCAGTACTTC,CASLKGTSGLETQYF
TRBD1,TRBJ1-4,TRBV5-1,.,TGCGCCAGCAGCACCCAGGACAGGGAAAATGAAAAACTGTTTTTT,CASSTQDRENEKLFF
TRBD2,TRBJ2-7,TRBV2,once,TGTGCCAGCGAGACTAGCGGGGGGGCGAAAACCTACGAGCAGTACTTC,CASETSGGAKTYEQYF
.,TRBJ1-5,TRBV19,.,TGTGCCAGTAGCCCACAGGGACCTGGTCAGCCCCAGCATTTT,CASSPQGPGQPQHF
.,TRBJ1-3,TRBV5-6,.,TGTGCCAGCAGCTTGAGGGGGGGGACGGGACACCTCTCTGGAAACACCATATATTTT,CASSLRGGTGHLSGNTIYF
TRBD2,TRBJ2-7,TRBV18,.,TGTGCCAGCTCACCCCCAGCGGGGCCCTACGAGCAGTACTTC,CASSPPAGPYEQYF
TRBD1,TRBJ2-1,TRBV5-1,.,TGCGCCAGCAGCTTGGAGGGCAGGGGGACCCTCAATGAGCAGTTCTTC,CASSLEGRGTLNEQFF
TRBD1,TRBJ2-7,TRBV7-9,.,TGTGCCAGCAGTCCCACGACAGGGACGGGCTACGAGCAGTACTTC,CASSPTTGTGYEQYF
.,TRBJ2-7,TRBV7-2,.,TGTGCCAGCAGCTTATCTGGGGGGAGTTCCTACGAGCAGTACTTC,CASSLSGGSSYEQYF
.,TRBJ1-2,TRBV6-2/TRBV6-3,.,TGTGCCAGCAGTTACTCGATCAGGGCGGTTGGCTACACCTTC,CASSYSIRAVGYTF
TRBD1,TRBJ1-3,TRBV15,.,TGTGCCACCAGCAGAGAAGAGACAGGGTCTGGAAACACCATATATTTT,CATSREETGSGNTIYF
.,TRBJ1-3,TRBV7-2,.,TGTGCCAGCAGCTTAGCGGGGGGGCTCGGAAACACCATATATTTT,CASSLAGGLGNTIYF
.,TRBJ1-1,TRBV30,.,TGTGCCTGGACTGGACAGTACACTGAAGCTTTCTTT,CAWTGQYTEAFF
.,TRBJ2-1,TRBV11-2,.,TGTGCCAGCAGCTCGCAAGGGACTGGACCCTACAATGAGCAGTTCTTC,CASSSQGTGPYNEQFF
TRBD1,TRBJ1-2,TRBV6-5,.,TGTGCCACTAGGGGGTCGACAGGGGGCGGCTACACCTTC,CATRGSTGGGYTF
.,TRBJ2-1,TRBV5-1,.,TGCGCCAGCAGCTTGGTCGGGGGAAAGAACAATGAGCAGTTCTTC,CASSLVGGKNNEQFF
TRBD1,TRBJ1-1,TRBV5-1,.,TGCGCCAGCTCGGCGACAGGGTCGAACACTGAAGCTTTCTTT,CASSATGSNTEAFF
TRBD1,TRBJ1-6,TRBV15,.,TGTGCCACCAGCGGATTCGGGACAGCAAATTCACCCCTCCACTTT,CATSGFGTANSPLHF
.,TRBJ2-6,TRBV6-2/TRBV6-3,.,TGTGCCAGCAGTTATGCGGGAAGACCTGGGGCCAACGTCCTGACTTTC,CASSYAGRPGANVLTF
TRBD1,TRBJ2-3,TRBV5-1,.,TGCGCCAGCAGCTTGGGGCAGGGGGCCCCAGATACGCAGTATTTT,CASSLGQGAPDTQYF
TRBD1,TRBJ1-2,TRBV4-1,.,TGCGCCAGCAGCCAAGATGAAGGGGGCGACTATGGCTACACCTTC,CASSQDEGGDYGYTF
.,TRBJ1-2,TRBV12-3/TRBV12-4,once,TGTGCCAGCAGCTCGGGGTCTGGCTACACCTTC,CASSSGSGYTF
TRBD1,TRBJ1-2,TRBV30,.,TGTGCCTGGAGGACTACAGGGGTCTCCTATGGCTACACCTTC,CAWRTTGVSYGYTF
.,TRBJ1-5,TRBV19,.,TGTGCCAGTAGTAGGGTACGTAGCAGCAATCAGCCCCAGCATTTT,CASSRVRSSNQPQHF
TRBD2,TRBJ2-7,TRBV28,.,TGTGCCAGCAGTTCGCCCCGGACTAGCGGGGGGGCCAGGAACGAGCAGTACTTC,CASSSPRTSGGARNEQYF
TRBD2,TRBJ2-1,TRBV9,.,TGTGCCAGCAGCGTAGGACTAGCGGGGTACAATGAGCAGTTCTTC,CASSVGLAGYNEQFF
TRBD2,TRBJ2-1,TRBV27,.,TGTGCCAGCACCCACTGGGGGAGCGGGGGGGAAGGTGAGCAGTTCTTC,CASTHWGSGGEGEQFF
.,TRBJ1-2,TRBV6-5,few,TGTGCCAGCAGGTCCGGGGGTACTTCTAACTATGGCTACACCTTC,CASRSGGTSNYGYTF
TRBD1,TRBJ2-7,TRBV7-9,.,TGTGCCAGCAGCCGCGGACAGGGGAATGGGCAGTACTTC,CASSRGQGNGQYF